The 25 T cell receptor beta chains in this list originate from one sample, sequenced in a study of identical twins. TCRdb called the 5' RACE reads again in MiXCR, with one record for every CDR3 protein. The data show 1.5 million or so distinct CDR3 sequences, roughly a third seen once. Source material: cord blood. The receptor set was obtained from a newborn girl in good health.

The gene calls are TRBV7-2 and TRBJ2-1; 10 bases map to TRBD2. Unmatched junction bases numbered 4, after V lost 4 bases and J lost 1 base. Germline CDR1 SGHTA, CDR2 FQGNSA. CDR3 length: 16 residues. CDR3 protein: CASSSLAGISYNEQFF. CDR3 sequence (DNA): TGTGCCAGCAGCTCACTAGCGGGGATATCCTACAATGAGCAGTTCTTC.

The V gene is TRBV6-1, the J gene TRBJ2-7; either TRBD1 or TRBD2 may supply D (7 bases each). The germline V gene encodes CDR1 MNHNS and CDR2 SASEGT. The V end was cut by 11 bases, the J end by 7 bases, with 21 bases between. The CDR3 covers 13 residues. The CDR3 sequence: CAAGGASYNEQYF. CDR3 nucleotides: TGTGCCGCAGGGGGGGCATCCTACAATGAGCAGTACTTC.

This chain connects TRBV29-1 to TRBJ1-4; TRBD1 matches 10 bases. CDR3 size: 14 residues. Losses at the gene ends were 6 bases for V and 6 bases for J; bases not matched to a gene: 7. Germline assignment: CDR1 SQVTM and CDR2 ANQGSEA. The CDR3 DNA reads TGCAGCGTGAACGGGGGGACAGGGGATGAAAAACTGTTTTTT. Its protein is CSVNGGTGDEKLFF.

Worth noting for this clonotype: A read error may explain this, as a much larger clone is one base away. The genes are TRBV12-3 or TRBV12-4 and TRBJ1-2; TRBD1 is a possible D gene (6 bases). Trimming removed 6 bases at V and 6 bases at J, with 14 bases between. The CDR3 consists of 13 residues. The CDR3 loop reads CASSEQGGHGYTF. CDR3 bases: TGTGCCAGCAGCGAACAGGGAGGCCATGGCTACACCTTC.

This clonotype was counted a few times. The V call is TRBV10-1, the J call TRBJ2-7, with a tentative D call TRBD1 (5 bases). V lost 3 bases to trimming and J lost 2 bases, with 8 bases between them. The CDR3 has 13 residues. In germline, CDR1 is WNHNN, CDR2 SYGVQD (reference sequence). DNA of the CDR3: TGCGCCAGCAGTGAAAGGACAACCTACGAGCAGTACTTC. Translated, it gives CASSERTTYEQYF.

CDR3 sequence reads: CASSFAGQGVNYGYTF. The CDR3 DNA is TGCGCCAGCAGCTTTGCCGGACAGGGTGTGAACTATGGCTACACCTTC. This chain uses TRBV5-1 with TRBJ1-2; 8 bases align to TRBD1. V was pared by 2 bases and J by 2 bases, with 8 bases of the junction left unmatched. Germline values: CDR1 SGHRS, CDR2 YFSETQ. The CDR3 length is 16 residues.

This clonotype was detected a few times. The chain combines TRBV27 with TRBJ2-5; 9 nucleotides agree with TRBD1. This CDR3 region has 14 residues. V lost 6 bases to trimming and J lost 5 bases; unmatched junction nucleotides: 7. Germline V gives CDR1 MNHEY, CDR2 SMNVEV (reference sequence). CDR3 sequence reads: CASSPGTGRETQYF. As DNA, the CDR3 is TGTGCCAGCAGCCCCGGGACAGGGAGGGAGACCCAGTACTTC.

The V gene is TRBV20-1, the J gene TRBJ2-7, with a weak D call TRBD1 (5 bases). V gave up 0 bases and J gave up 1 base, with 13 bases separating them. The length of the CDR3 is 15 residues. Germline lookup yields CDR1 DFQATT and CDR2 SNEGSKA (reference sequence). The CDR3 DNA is TGCAGTGCTAGAGATTCAGGACACCTTTCCTACGAGCAGTACTTC. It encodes CSARDSGHLSYEQYF.

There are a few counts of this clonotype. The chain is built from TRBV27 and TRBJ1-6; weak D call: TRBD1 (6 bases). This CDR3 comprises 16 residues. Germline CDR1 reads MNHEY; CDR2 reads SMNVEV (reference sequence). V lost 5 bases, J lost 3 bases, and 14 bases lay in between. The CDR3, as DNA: TGTGCCAGCAGTCGAACAGGGTCAAACTATAATTCACCCCTCCACTTT. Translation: CASSRTGSNYNSPLHF.

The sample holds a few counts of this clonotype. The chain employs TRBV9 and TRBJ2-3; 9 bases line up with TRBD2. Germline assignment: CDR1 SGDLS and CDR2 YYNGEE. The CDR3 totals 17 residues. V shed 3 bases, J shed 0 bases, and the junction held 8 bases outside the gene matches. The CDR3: CASSAGSGGLSTDTQYF. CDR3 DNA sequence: TGTGCCAGCAGCGCGGGTAGCGGGGGCCTAAGCACAGATACGCAGTATTTT.

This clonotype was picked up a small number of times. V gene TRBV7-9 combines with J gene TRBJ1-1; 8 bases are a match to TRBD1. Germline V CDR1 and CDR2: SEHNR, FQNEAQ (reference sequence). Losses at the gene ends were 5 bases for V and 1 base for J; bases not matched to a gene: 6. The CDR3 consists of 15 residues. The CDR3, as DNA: TGTGCCAGCAGCCCCGACAGGGGCCCGAACACTGAAGCTTTCTTT. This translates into CASSPDRGPNTEAFF. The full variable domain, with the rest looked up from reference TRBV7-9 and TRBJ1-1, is DTGVSQNPRHKITKRGQNVTFRCDPISEHNRLYWYRQTLGQGPEFLTYFQNEAQLEKSRLLSDRFSAERPKGSFSTLEIQRTEQGDSAMYLCASSPDRGPNTEAFFGQGTRLTVV.

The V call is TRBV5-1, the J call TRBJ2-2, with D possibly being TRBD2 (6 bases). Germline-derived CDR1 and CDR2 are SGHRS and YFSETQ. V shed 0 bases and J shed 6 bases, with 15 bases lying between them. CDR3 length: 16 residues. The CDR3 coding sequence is TGCGCCAGCAGCTTGGTCCCCTCGGGGAGGTCCGGGGAGCTGTTTTTT. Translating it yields CASSLVPSGRSGELFF.

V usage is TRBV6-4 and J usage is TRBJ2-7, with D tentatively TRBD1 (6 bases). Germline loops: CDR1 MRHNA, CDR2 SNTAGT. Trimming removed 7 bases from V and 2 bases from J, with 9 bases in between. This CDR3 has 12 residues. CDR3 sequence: CASIKGAYEQYF. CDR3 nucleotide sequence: TGTGCCAGCATTAAGGGGGCCTACGAGCAGTACTTC.

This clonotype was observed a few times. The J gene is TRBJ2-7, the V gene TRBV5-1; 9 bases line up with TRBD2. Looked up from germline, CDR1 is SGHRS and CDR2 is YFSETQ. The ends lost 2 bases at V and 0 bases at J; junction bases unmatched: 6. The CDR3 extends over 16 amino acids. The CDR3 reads CASSFLAGTFSYEQYF. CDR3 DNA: TGCGCCAGCAGCTTCCTAGCGGGGACGTTCTCCTACGAGCAGTACTTC.

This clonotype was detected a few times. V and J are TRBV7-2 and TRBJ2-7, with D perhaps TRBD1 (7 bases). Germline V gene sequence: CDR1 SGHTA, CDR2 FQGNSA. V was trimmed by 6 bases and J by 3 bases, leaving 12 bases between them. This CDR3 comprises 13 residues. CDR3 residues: CASSDQGGYEQYF. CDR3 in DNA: TGTGCCAGCAGTGATCAGGGGGGCTACGAGCAGTACTTC.

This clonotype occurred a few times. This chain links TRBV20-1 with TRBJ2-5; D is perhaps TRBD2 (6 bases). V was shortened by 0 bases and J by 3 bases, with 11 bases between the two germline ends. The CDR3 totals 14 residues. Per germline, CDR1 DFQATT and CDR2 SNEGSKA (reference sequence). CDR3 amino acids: CSARDLGGKETQYF. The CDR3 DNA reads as TGCAGTGCTAGAGATCTCGGCGGGAAAGAGACCCAGTACTTC.

The CDR3 DNA follows: TGTGCCATCAGTTTTGGGACCCCCGGCACAGATACGCAGTATTTT. Protein sequence: CAISFGTPGTDTQYF. The chain carries TRBV10-3 and TRBJ2-3; D may be TRBD1 or TRBD2 (5 bases each). CDR3 length equals 15 residues. V was shortened by 5 bases and J by 1 base, with 13 bases between the two germline ends. CDR1 is ENHRY, CDR2 SYGVKD, per germline.

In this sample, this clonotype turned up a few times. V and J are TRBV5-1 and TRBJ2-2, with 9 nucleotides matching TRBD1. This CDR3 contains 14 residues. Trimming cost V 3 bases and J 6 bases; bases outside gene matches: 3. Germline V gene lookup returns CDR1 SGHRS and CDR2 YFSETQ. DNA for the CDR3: TGCGCCAGCAGCTCCAGGACAGGGGCCGGGGAGCTGTTTTTT. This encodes CASSSRTGAGELFF.

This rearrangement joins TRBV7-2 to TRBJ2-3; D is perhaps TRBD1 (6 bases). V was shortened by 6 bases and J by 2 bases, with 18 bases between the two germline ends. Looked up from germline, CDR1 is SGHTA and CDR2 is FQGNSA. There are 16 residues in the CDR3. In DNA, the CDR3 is TGTGCCAGCAGAGTGGGGGCCCGGATATACACAGATACGCAGTATTTT. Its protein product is CASRVGARIYTDTQYF.

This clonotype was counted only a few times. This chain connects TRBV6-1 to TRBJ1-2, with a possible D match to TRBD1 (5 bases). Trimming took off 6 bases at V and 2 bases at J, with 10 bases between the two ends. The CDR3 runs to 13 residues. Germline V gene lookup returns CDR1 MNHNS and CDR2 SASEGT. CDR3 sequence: CASRLDKNYGYTF. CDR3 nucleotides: TGTGCCAGCAGATTGGACAAGAACTATGGCTACACCTTC.

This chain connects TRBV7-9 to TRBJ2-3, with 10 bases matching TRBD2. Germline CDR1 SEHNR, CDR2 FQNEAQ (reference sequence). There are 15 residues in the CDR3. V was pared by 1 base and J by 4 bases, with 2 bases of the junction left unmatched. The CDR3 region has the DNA TGTGCCAGCAGCTTAGGTAGCGGGAGGCCAGATACGCAGTATTTT. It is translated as CASSLGSGRPDTQYF.

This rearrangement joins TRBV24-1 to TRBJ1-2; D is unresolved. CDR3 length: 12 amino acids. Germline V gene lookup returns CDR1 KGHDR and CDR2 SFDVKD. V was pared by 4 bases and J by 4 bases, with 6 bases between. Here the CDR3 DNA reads TGTGCCACCAGTGAAAACAGCTATGGCTACACCTTC. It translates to CATSENSYGYTF.

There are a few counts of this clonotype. CDR3 DNA: TGTGCCACCAGCAGAGCCCTTCGACAGGTTTCGTCTAATTCACCCCTCCACTTT. Amino acid sequence: CATSRALRQVSSNSPLHF. The rearrangement links TRBV15 to TRBJ1-6, with D maybe TRBD1 (6 bases). This CDR3 has 18 amino acids. V was cut by 1 base and J by 6 bases, with 19 bases left in between. The germline V gene has CDR1 LNHNV and CDR2 YYDKDF (reference sequence).

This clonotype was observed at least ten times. This chain's CDR3 is CASSQVNTGELFF. In nucleotides, the CDR3 is TGTGCCAGCAGCCAAGTGAACACCGGGGAGCTGTTTTTT. The chain is built from TRBV3-1 and TRBJ2-2; D is unresolved. Germline V gene data show CDR1 as LGHDT and CDR2 as YNNKEL (reference sequence). V shed 1 base and J shed 1 base, with 1 base lying between them. There are 13 residues in the CDR3. Combining the CDR3 with reference TRBV3-1 and TRBJ2-2 gives the whole variable domain DTAVSQTPKYLVTQMGNDKSIKCEQNLGHDTMYWYKQDSKKFLKIMFSYNNKELIINETVPNRFSPKSPDKAHLNLHINSLELGDSAVYFCASSQVNTGELFFGEGSRLTVL.

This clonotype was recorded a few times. The CDR3 DNA reads TGTGCCAGCAGTCCAAGGACTATAGGCGGCTACGAGCAGTACTTC. Protein: CASSPRTIGGYEQYF. The V gene is TRBV4-2, the J gene TRBJ2-7; a possible D gene is TRBD2 (6 bases). The germline V and J ends were trimmed by 6 bases and 3 bases, with 18 bases remaining between them. In germline, CDR1 is LGHNA, CDR2 YNFKEQ. The length of the CDR3 is 15 residues.